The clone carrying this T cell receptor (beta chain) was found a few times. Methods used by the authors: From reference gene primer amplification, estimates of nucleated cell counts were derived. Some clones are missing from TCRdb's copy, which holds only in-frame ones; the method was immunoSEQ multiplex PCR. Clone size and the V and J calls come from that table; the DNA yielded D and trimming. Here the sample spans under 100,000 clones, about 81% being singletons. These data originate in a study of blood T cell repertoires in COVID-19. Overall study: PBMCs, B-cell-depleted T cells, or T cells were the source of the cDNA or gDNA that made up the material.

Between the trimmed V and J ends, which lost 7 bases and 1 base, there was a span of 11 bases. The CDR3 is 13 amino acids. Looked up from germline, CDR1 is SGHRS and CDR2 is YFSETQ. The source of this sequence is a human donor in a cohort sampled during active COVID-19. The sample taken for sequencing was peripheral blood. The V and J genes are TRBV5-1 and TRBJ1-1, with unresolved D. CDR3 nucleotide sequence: TGCGCCAGCGGCGGGAATCCGAACACTGAAGCTTTCTTT. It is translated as CASGGNPNTEAFF.